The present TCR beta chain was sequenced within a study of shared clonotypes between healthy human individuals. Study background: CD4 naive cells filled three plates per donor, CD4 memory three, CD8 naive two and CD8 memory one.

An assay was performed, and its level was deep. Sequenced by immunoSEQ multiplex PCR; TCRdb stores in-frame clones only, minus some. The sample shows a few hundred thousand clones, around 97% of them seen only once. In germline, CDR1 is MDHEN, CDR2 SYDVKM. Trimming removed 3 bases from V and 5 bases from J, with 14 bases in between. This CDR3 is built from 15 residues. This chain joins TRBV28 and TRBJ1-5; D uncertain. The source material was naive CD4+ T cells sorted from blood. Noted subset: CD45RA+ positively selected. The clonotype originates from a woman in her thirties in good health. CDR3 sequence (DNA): TGTGCCAGCAGTTTTGGTCTAGGACTATATCAGCCCCAGCATTTT. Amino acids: CASSFGLGLYQPQHF.